A selection of T cell receptor beta chains follows, all from one sample in a study of Graves' ophthalmopathy and Graves' hyperthyroidism. TCRdb re-called the multiplex PCR reads with MiXCR, one entry per CDR3 protein. The sample has approximately 500,000 distinct CDR3 sequences, around 14% seen once; the top ten hold about 9.4%. Sequenced material: blood. All receptors derive from a woman aged 25 to 39 with Graves' ophthalmopathy. Both conserved end residues are part of each CDR3. The order of the fields is D gene, V gene, J gene, clone size, CDR3 DNA, CDR3 protein. D genes are given only for firm matches. A clone size is listed for some rows: how often the clone was seen (once, few, many), or a class if it is expanded.

-	TRBV28	TRBJ2-7	many	TGTGCCAGCAGTTTATATCCAGGGGCCTACGAGCAGTACTTC	CASSLYPGAYEQYF
-	TRBV30	TRBJ1-2	many	TGTGCCTGCCCCTATGACACCTCGGGCGGCTACACCTTC	CACPYDTSGGYTF
TRBD1	TRBV5-1	TRBJ2-5	many	TGCGCCAGCAGCCTACCACAGGGGACCGAAGAGACCCAGTACTTC	CASSLPQGTEETQYF
TRBD1	TRBV2	TRBJ1-2	many	TGTGCCAGCCGCCCAGGGCAGGGGGCGTACTATGGCTACACCTTC	CASRPGQGAYYGYTF
-	TRBV4-1	TRBJ2-7	few	TGCGCCAGCAGCCAAGAGGGAGGAGGCGTTAAGAGGGACGAGCAGTACTTC	CASSQEGGGVKRDEQYF
-	TRBV12-3/TRBV12-4	TRBJ2-2	-	TGTGCCAGCAGTACCGCCGCGACACCCAACACCGGGGAGCTGTTTTTT	CASSTAATPNTGELFF
-	TRBV4-1	TRBJ1-2	many	TGCGCCAGCAGCCAAGTAGGACTCCCTGACGGCTACACCTTC	CASSQVGLPDGYTF
TRBD1	TRBV6-1	TRBJ2-7	many	TGTGCCAGCTTGGACAGGGGGGGCGAGCAGTACTTC	CASLDRGGEQYF
-	TRBV6-2/TRBV6-3	TRBJ2-4	-	TGTTCCAGCAGTTCGTCGGGCCTAGCCAAAAACATTCAGTACTTC	CSSSSSGLAKNIQYF
-	TRBV27	TRBJ2-5	many	TGTGCCAGCAGTGCGGGACATACACCCGGGGAGACCCAGTACTTC	CASSAGHTPGETQYF
-	TRBV7-9	TRBJ2-7	many	TGTGCCAGCAGCTTGGTAGAAGAGCAGTACTTC	CASSLVEEQYF
TRBD1	TRBV6-5	TRBJ1-1	many	TGTGCCAGCAGTTACGTTCGGGACAGGGAGCCGAACACTGAAGCTTTCTTT	CASSYVRDREPNTEAFF
TRBD1	TRBV30	TRBJ1-1	few	TGTGCCTGGAGGGACCCCGGACAGGGCCCCACTGAAGCTTTCTTT	CAWRDPGQGPTEAFF
-	TRBV27	TRBJ1-1	many	TGTGCCAGCAGTTCGGGGGGGGGGCCTGAAGCTTTCTTT	CASSSGGGPEAFF
-	TRBV30	TRBJ2-7	many	TGTGCCTGGAGGCATACCCCAGGTTTCTACGAGCAGTACTTC	CAWRHTPGFYEQYF
-	TRBV6-1	TRBJ2-4	few	TGTGCCAGCAGCCCGCTAGAGATGCCTAGGGACCGGGAAATTCAGTACTTC	CASSPLEMPRDREIQYF
TRBD1	TRBV28	TRBJ1-6	-	TGTGCCAGCAGTTCCAACGACAGGGCCTATAATTCACCCCTCCACTTT	CASSSNDRAYNSPLHF